Listed here are 8 T cell receptor beta chains from one sample, sequenced in a study of cytomegalovirus exposure and HLA in healthy donors. Primers included in the PCR were 60 Vbeta and 13 Jbeta primers. The assay was immunoSEQ multiplex PCR, and TCRdb's table has in-frame clones only and misses some. The repertoire includes under 200,000 clones, 80% to 90% of them detected once, and approximately 2% sits in the top ten. The source material was PBMCs. These receptors all stem from a woman between 18 and 29 years old in good health and CMV-seronegative.

The J gene is TRBJ1-1, the V gene TRBV6-5; the match to TRBD1 covers 7 bases. Per germline, CDR1 MNHEY and CDR2 SVGAGI. V lost 4 bases, J lost 0 bases, and 5 bases stayed unmatched. The CDR3 length is 15 residues. CDR3 sequence reads: CASSFTTGLNTEAFF. CDR3 sequence (DNA): TGTGCCAGCAGTTTCACGACAGGGCTGAACACTGAAGCTTTCTTT.

A single count supports this clone. The junction departs from the called germline gene at one end, perhaps through a read error. Other DNA sequences in this specimen translate into the identical CDR3. This rearrangement joins TRBV7-9 to TRBJ1-3; 10 nucleotides agree with TRBD1. Germline V gives CDR1 SEHNR, CDR2 FQNEAQ (reference sequence). The CDR3 contains 15 residues. The CDR3 spells CASSPGTGVGNTIYF. In DNA, the CDR3 is TGTGCCAGCAGCCCCGGGACAGGGGTAGGAAACACCATATATTTC.

The chain combines TRBV7-7 with TRBJ2-1; 13 bases agree with TRBD2. J lost 0 bases, V lost 5 bases, and 1 base had no gene match. CDR1 and CDR2 from the germline V gene are SSHAT and FNYEAQ (reference sequence). The CDR3 covers 16 residues. Written as DNA, the CDR3 is TGTGCCAGCAGCAGGACTAGCGGGAGCTCCTACAATGAGCAGTTCTTC. It is translated as CASSRTSGSSYNEQFF.

The chain has TRBV28 and TRBJ2-3; 7 bases map to TRBD2. Trimming removed 7 bases from V and 10 bases from J; junction bases left unmatched: 11. The CDR3 has 13 residues. CDR1 is MDHEN, CDR2 SYDVKM, per germline. The CDR3 region is CASNGGELVAQYF. The CDR3 DNA follows: TGTGCCAGCAATGGGGGGGAACTAGTTGCGCAGTATTTT.

J is TRBJ2-7 and V is TRBV5-1; D unclear. There are 14 residues in the CDR3. V was trimmed by 1 base and J by 0 bases, leaving 8 bases between them. Germline V gene lookup returns CDR1 SGHRS and CDR2 YFSETQ. The DNA for the CDR3 is TGCGCCAGCAGCTTGAGTAGGAGCTCCTACGAGCAGTACTTC. Encoded protein: CASSLSRSSYEQYF.

This clone was recorded only once. The chain carries TRBV5-1 and TRBJ2-5, with TRBD2 matching over 11 bases. The CDR3 runs 15 residues. Germline assignment: CDR1 SGHRS and CDR2 YFSETQ. V trimming: 5 bases; J trimming: 2 bases; junction bases outside the gene matches: 5. The CDR3 DNA is TGCGCCAGCAGGGTACTAGCGGGGGCTCAAGAGACCCAGTACTTC. The encoded protein is CASRVLAGAQETQYF.

The chain has TRBV6-1 and TRBJ1-6; TRBD1 agrees at 9 bases. Germline loops: CDR1 MNHNS, CDR2 SASEGT. With V trimmed by 7 bases and J by 5 bases, 3 bases remained unmatched. The CDR3 covers 14 residues. This CDR3 is CASTRDRDNSPLHF. CDR3 sequence (DNA): TGTGCCAGCACCAGGGACAGGGATAATTCACCCCTCCACTTT.

The genes are TRBV30 and TRBJ1-2; D is ambiguous. Trimming removed 0 bases from V and 8 bases from J, with 16 bases in between. The CDR3 has 14 residues. The germline CDR1 and CDR2 sequences are GTSNPN and SVGIG (reference sequence). The CDR3 sequence is CAWSVPGKEYGYTF. The CDR3 bases are TGTGCCTGGAGTGTCCCAGGAAAGGAATACGGCTACACCTTC.